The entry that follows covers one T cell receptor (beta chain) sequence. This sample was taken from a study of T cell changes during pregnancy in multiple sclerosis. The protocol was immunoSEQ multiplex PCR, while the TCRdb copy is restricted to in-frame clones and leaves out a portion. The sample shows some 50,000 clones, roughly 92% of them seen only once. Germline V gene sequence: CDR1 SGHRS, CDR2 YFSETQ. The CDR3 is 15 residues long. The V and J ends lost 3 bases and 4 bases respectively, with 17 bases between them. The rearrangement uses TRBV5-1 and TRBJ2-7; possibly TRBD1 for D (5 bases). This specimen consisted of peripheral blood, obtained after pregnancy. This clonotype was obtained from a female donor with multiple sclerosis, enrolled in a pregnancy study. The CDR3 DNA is TGCGCCAGCAGCTGGGGCTGGGGATTGGGTTACGAGCAGTACTTC. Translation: CASSWGWGLGYEQYF. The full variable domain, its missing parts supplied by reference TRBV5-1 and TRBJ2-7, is KAGVTQTPRYLIKTRGQQVTLSCSPISGHRSVSWYQQTPGQGLQFLFEYFSETQRNKGNFPGRFSGRQFSNSRSEMNVSTLELGDSALYLCASSWGWGLGYEQYFGPGTRLTVT.